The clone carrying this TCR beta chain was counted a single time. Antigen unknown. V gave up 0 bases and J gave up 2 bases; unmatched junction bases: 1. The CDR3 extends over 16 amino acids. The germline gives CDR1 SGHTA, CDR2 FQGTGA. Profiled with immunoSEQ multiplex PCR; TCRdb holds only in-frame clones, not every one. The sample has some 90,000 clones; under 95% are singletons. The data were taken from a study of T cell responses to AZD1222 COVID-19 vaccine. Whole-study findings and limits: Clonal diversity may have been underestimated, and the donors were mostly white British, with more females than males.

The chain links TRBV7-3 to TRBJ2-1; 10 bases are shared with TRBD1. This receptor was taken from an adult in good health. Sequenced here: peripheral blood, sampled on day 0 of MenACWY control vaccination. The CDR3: CASSLTTGGAYNEQFF. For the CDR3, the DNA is TGTGCCAGCAGCTTAACGACAGGGGGCGCCTACAATGAGCAGTTCTTC.